Listed here are 26 T cell receptor beta chains from one sample, sequenced in a study of cytomegalovirus exposure and HLA in healthy donors. PCR primers comprised 60 Vbeta and 13 Jbeta primers. Sequencing used immunoSEQ multiplex PCR; TCRdb keeps in-frame clones, though not all of them. This table has 150,000 to 200,000 clones, 60% to 80% appearing once. The sample taken for sequencing was PBMCs. All receptors derive from a man aged 50-60 years in good health and CMV-seropositive.

This chain joins TRBV5-6 and TRBJ2-7, with TRBD2 identical over 8 bases. The V gene's germline CDR1 is SGHDT and CDR2 YYEEEE. J gave up 6 bases and V 5 bases, and 4 bases lay outside the gene matches. The CDR3 totals 12 residues. The CDR3 is CASSFGTSEQYF. Written as DNA, the CDR3 is TGTGCCAGCAGTTTCGGGACTAGCGAGCAGTACTTC.

This clone was seen only once. V and J are TRBV7-9 and TRBJ1-1, with D unclear. Germline V gives CDR1 SEHNR, CDR2 FQNEAQ (reference sequence). V shed 0 bases and J shed 2 bases, with 16 bases lying between them. This CDR3 is built from 17 residues. As DNA, the CDR3 is TGTGCCAGCAGCTTAGCGCTTTTGAGGCCGGAAAACACTGAAGCTTTCTTT. Translated: CASSLALLRPENTEAFF.

This clone turned up a few times. The V and J genes are TRBV5-1 and TRBJ2-7; the D gene is possibly TRBD1 (6 bases). The CDR3 sequence is 16 residues long. CDR1 SGHRS and CDR2 YFSETQ come from the germline V gene. V was trimmed by 0 bases and J by 6 bases, leaving 19 bases between them. The CDR3 is CASSLVAGQPPGEQYF. CDR3 nucleotide sequence: TGCGCCAGCAGCTTGGTGGCCGGACAGCCCCCTGGCGAGCAGTACTTC.

The CDR3 loop is CASSSQGSHTEAFF. DNA of the CDR3: TGTGCCAGCAGTTCACAGGGGTCGCACACTGAAGCTTTCTTT. This chain connects TRBV27 to TRBJ1-1; 7 bases line up with TRBD1. The germline CDR1 and CDR2 sequences are MNHEY and SMNVEV (reference sequence). The CDR3 loop spans 14 amino acids. The V and J ends lost 4 bases and 3 bases, in that order; junction bases with no gene match: 5.

This sequence joins TRBV27 and TRBJ1-1; a possible D gene is TRBD1 (5 bases). From germline, CDR1 is MNHEY and CDR2 SMNVEV (reference sequence). CDR3 length: 14 residues. V was pared by 5 bases and J by 1 base, with 11 bases between. Written as DNA, the CDR3 is TGTGCCAGCAGTCCCAGGGTTACGAACACTGAAGCTTTCTTT. Translation gives CASSPRVTNTEAFF.

This clone was seen more than once but under ten times. The V gene is TRBV28, the J gene TRBJ2-7; 9 nucleotides align to TRBD1. This CDR3 is built from 16 residues. CDR1 and CDR2 (germline): MDHEN, SYDVKM. Trimming took 3 bases from V and 6 from J; bases not matched to a gene: 12. CDR3 nucleotide sequence: TGTGCCAGCAGTTTTACGCGGACAGGGGTAAAATGCGAGCAGTACTTC. Translating gives CASSFTRTGVKCEQYF. The complete variable domain, with remaining parts taken from reference TRBV28 and TRBJ2-7, reads DVKVTQSSRYLVKRTGEKVFLECVQDMDHENMFWYRQDPGLGLRLIYFSYDVKMKEKGDIPEGYSVSREKKERFSLILESASTNQTSMYLCASSFTRTGVKCEQYFGPGTRLTVT.

The chain couples TRBV5-1 to TRBJ2-7; 8 positions match TRBD2. CDR3 size: 15 residues. Germline assignment: CDR1 SGHRS and CDR2 YFSETQ. V lost 2 bases to trimming and J lost 4 bases; unmatched junction nucleotides: 8. In DNA, the CDR3 is TGCGCCAGCAGCTTTAACGGGGGGGAGATATACGAGCAGTACGTC. It codes for CASSFNGGEIYEQYV.

The genes are TRBV9 and TRBJ1-2; 10 positions agree with TRBD1. Germline V gene data show CDR1 as SGDLS and CDR2 as YYNGEE. The CDR3 loop spans 16 amino acids. The V segment lost 1 base and the J segment 5 bases; nucleotides outside the gene matches: 8. This CDR3 is CASSVMPGQGRYGYTF. CDR3 nucleotides: TGTGCCAGCAGCGTAATGCCGGGACAGGGGCGTTATGGCTACACCTTC.

DNA for the CDR3: TGTGCCAGCAGCTTGTCCGGGGGTCGGTACAATGAGCAGTTCTTC. Translating it yields CASSLSGGRYNEQFF. The rearrangement links TRBV5-4 to TRBJ2-1, with D possibly being TRBD2 (6 bases). Germline-derived CDR1 and CDR2 are SGHNT and YYREEE (reference sequence). Trimming pared 1 base from V and 4 bases from J, leaving 12 bases between. The CDR3 totals 15 residues.

In this sample, this clone turned up a few times. The rearrangement joins TRBV27 to TRBJ2-1, with a weak D call TRBD2 (5 bases). Germline values: CDR1 MNHEY, CDR2 SMNVEV (reference sequence). V dropped 5 bases and J dropped 1 base, with 9 bases sitting between them. The length of the CDR3 is 14 residues. CDR3 loop: CASSKLGSYNEQFF. CDR3 bases: TGTGCCAGCAGTAAACTAGGATCCTACAATGAGCAGTTCTTC.

The genes are TRBV11-2 and TRBJ1-6; 10 nucleotides align to TRBD1. The CDR3 extends over 17 amino acids. Germline V CDR1 and CDR2: SGHAT, FQNNGV. V was clipped by 1 base and J by 10 bases; unmatched bases: 10. CDR3 sequence (DNA): TGTGCCAGCAGCTTAGTGGGGACAGGGGAGCGAGGGTCACCCCTCCACTTT. Protein sequence: CASSLVGTGERGSPLHF.

The genes are TRBV9 and TRBJ2-1; a possible D gene is TRBD2 (7 bases). Per the germline V gene, CDR1 is SGDLS and CDR2 is YYNGEE. The V end was cut by 6 bases, the J end by 9 bases, with 19 bases between. The CDR3 extends over 14 amino acids. The CDR3 sequence is CASTHGGGGGEQFF. The CDR3 nucleotides read TGTGCCAGCACCCACGGAGGGGGGGGAGGTGAGCAGTTCTTC.

The rearrangement links TRBV6-6 to TRBJ1-4; the D is unclear. This CDR3 contains 15 residues. Trimming cost V 5 bases and J 4 bases, with 14 bases left between them. The germline V gene encodes CDR1 MNHNY and CDR2 SVGAGI (reference sequence). CDR3 in amino acids: CASSPPRRDNEKLFF. The CDR3, as DNA: TGTGCCAGCAGTCCTCCTAGGCGGGATAATGAAAAACTGTTTTTT.

The chain has TRBV11-2 and TRBJ2-2; 12 bases line up with TRBD1. Germline V gene lookup returns CDR1 SGHAT and CDR2 FQNNGV. There are 18 residues in the CDR3. J gave up 8 bases and V 5 bases, and 15 bases lay outside the gene matches. The CDR3 loop reads CASSPTVLGTGGSGELFF. The CDR3 DNA reads TGTGCCAGCAGCCCGACGGTGTTAGGGACAGGGGGCTCGGGGGAGCTGTTTTTT.

J is TRBJ1-2 and V is TRBV10-3, with TRBD1 identical over 9 bases. CDR3 size: 14 residues. Germline V gives CDR1 ENHRY, CDR2 SYGVKD. V was clipped by 6 bases and J by 2 bases; unmatched bases: 4. As DNA, the CDR3 is TGTGCCATCAGCCTGGGACAGGGAAACTATGGCTACACCTTC. Residues: CAISLGQGNYGYTF.

V gene TRBV10-2 combines with J gene TRBJ2-5; D perhaps matches TRBD1 (6 bases). Germline assignment: CDR1 WSHSY and CDR2 SAAADI. Trimming took off 9 bases at V and 9 bases at J, with 23 bases between the two ends. CDR3 size: 14 residues. The chain's CDR3 is CASASWDIQGSQYF. The CDR3 region has the DNA TGCGCCAGTGCTAGCTGGGACATCCAAGGGTCCCAGTACTTC.

The genes are TRBV19 and TRBJ1-5; 8 bases fit TRBD1. The J segment lost 5 bases and the V segment lost 6 bases, leaving 6 bases of the junction unmatched. Germline V gives CDR1 LNHDA, CDR2 SQIVND (reference sequence). CDR3 length: 14 residues. This chain's CDR3 is CASSNDRGYQPQHF. The CDR3 DNA reads TGTGCCAGTAGCAATGACAGGGGATATCAGCCCCAGCATTTT.

This clone was seen a handful of times. The chain couples TRBV21-1 to TRBJ1-1. TRBV21-1 counts as a pseudogene. This CDR3 is built from 13 residues. CDR3 sequence reads: CARSGGLGTEAFF. CDR3 nucleotide sequence: TGTGCCAGATCCGGGGGGCTGGGGACTGAAGCTTTCTTT.

The gene calls are TRBV7-9 and TRBJ2-5; the D is unclear. V was pared by 5 bases and J by 2 bases, with 21 bases between. The CDR3 contains 17 residues. From germline, CDR1 is SEHNR and CDR2 FQNEAQ (reference sequence). The CDR3 DNA is TGTGCCAGCAGCCCTGCGTCGGAGTTGGGTGGACAAGAGACCCAGTACTTC. It codes for CASSPASELGGQETQYF.

The genes are TRBV2 and TRBJ1-6; tentatively, D is TRBD1 (5 bases). With 6 bases removed from V and 10 bases from J, the gap between germline ends came to 10 bases. The CDR3 has 12 amino acids. Looked up from germline, CDR1 is SNHLY and CDR2 is FYNNEI. CDR3 protein: CASRQASSPLHF. The CDR3 DNA reads as TGTGCCAGCAGACAGGCCAGCTCACCCCTCCACTTT. Supplemented by reference TRBV2 and TRBJ1-6, the full variable domain reads EPEVTQTPSHQVTQMGQEVILRCVPISNHLYFYWYRQILGQKVEFLVSFYNNEISEKSEIFDDQFSVERPDGSNFTLKIRSTKLEDSAMYFCASRQASSPLHFGNGTRLTVT.

The rearrangement uses TRBV28 and TRBJ2-4; 8 nucleotides match TRBD1. Germline values: CDR1 MDHEN, CDR2 SYDVKM. The CDR3 is 16 residues long. V shed 8 bases and J 0 bases; nucleotides not matched to a gene: 9. The CDR3 reads CASGAGTGVAKNIQYF. Here the CDR3 DNA reads TGTGCCAGCGGTGCCGGGACAGGTGTAGCCAAAAACATTCAGTACTTC. The complete variable domain, with remaining parts taken from reference TRBV28 and TRBJ2-4, reads DVKVTQSSRYLVKRTGEKVFLECVQDMDHENMFWYRQDPGLGLRLIYFSYDVKMKEKGDIPEGYSVSREKKERFSLILESASTNQTSMYLCASGAGTGVAKNIQYFGAGTRLSVL.

The V gene is TRBV6-1, the J gene TRBJ1-2, with TRBD1 matching over 9 bases. CDR3 length: 13 residues. Per the germline V gene, CDR1 is MNHNS and CDR2 is SASEGT. J was trimmed by 7 bases and V by 6 bases; bases with no gene match: 6. CDR3 residues: CASRGQGKGGYTF. The CDR3 nucleotides are TGTGCCAGCAGGGGACAGGGAAAGGGTGGCTACACCTTC.

This clone was seen a handful of times. The chain recombines TRBV5-6 with TRBJ1-5; D gene unclear. This CDR3 comprises 19 residues. Per germline, CDR1 SGHDT and CDR2 YYEEEE. V was cut by 0 bases and J by 0 bases, with 19 bases left in between. The CDR3 region is CASSLGVVGEGRSNQPQHF. The CDR3 nucleotides read TGTGCCAGCAGCTTGGGGGTGGTTGGGGAGGGTCGTAGCAATCAGCCCCAGCATTTT.

V usage is TRBV7-9 and J usage is TRBJ2-6, with D uncertain. The CDR3 extends over 15 amino acids. Trimming left V 1 base short and J 4 bases short, with 8 bases between. Germline V gene sequence: CDR1 SEHNR, CDR2 FQNEAQ (reference sequence). The CDR3 DNA is TGTGCCAGCAGCTTAGGCAGGCCCGGGGCCAACGTCCTGACTTTC. This gives the protein CASSLGRPGANVLTF.

The genes are TRBV6-1 and TRBJ2-3; unclear D gene. The V gene's germline CDR1 is MNHNS and CDR2 SASEGT. V was clipped by 8 bases and J by 2 bases, with 11 bases between them. This CDR3 is built from 13 residues. The CDR3 protein is CASALWLTDTQYF. The CDR3 DNA sequence: TGTGCCAGCGCCTTATGGCTCACAGATACGCAGTATTTT.

This rearrangement joins TRBV6-6 to TRBJ1-5; TRBD1 matches at 9 bases. Trimming at V came to 6 bases and at J to 0 bases, leaving 3 bases not matched to a gene. The CDR3 sequence is 15 residues long. Germline CDR1 reads MNHNY; CDR2 reads SVGAGI (reference sequence). This CDR3 reads CASSMGQGSNQPQHF. The CDR3, as DNA: TGTGCCAGCAGCATGGGACAGGGTAGCAATCAGCCCCAGCATTTT.